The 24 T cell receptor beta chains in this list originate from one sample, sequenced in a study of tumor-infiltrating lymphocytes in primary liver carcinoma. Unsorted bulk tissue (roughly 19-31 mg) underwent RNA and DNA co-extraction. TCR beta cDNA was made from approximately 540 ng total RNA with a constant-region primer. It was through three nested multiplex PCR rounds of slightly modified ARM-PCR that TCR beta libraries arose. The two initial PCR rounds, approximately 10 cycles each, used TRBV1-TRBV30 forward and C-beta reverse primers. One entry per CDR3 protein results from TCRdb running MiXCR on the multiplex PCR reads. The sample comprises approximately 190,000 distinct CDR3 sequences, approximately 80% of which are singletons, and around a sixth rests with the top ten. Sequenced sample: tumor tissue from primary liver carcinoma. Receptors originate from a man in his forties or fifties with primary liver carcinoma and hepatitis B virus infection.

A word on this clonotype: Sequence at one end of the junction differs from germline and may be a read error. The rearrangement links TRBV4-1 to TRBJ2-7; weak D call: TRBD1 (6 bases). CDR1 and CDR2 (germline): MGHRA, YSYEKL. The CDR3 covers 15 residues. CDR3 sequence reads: CASSLEGTTAYAQYF. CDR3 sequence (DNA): TGCGCCAGCAGCCTCGAAGGGACAACAGCTTACGCGCAGTACTTC.

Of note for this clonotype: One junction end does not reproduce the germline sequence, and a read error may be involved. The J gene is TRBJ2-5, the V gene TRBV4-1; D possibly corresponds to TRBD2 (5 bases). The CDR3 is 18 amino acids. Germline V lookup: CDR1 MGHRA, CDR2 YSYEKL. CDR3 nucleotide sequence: TGCGCTAGCAGCTCTTCAGGAGGCCCCGCTAGCAGCCAAGAGACCCAGTGCTTC. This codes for CASSSSGGPASSQETQCF.

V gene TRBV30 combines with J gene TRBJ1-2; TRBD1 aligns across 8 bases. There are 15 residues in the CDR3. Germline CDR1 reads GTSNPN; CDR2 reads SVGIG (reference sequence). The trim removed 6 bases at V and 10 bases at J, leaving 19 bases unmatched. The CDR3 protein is CACPGWTGSLDDYTF. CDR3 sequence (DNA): TGTGCCTGCCCCGGCTGGACAGGGTCTCTGGATGACTACACCTTC.

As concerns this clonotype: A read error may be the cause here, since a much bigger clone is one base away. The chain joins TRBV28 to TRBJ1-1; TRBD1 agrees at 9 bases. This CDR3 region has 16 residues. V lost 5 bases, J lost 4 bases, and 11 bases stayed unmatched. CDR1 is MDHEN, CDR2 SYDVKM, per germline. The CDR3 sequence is CASSVTGTGRSTEAFF. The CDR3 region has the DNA TGTGCCAGCAGTGTGACCGGGACAGGGCGCAGCACTGAAGCTTTCTTT.

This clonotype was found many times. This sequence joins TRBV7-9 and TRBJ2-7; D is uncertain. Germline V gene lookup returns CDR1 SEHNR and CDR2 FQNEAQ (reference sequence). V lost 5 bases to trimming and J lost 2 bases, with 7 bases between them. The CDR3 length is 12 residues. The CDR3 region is CASSPGPYEQYF. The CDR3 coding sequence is TGTGCCAGCAGCCCAGGACCCTACGAGCAGTACTTC.

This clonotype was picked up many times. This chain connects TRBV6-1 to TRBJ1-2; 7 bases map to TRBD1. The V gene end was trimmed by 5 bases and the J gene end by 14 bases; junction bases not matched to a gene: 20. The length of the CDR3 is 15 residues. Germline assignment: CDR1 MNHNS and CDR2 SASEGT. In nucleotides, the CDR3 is TGTGCCAGCAGTCCCTCGACAGGGTCCCATCTCCTAGAGACCTTC. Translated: CASSPSTGSHLLETF.

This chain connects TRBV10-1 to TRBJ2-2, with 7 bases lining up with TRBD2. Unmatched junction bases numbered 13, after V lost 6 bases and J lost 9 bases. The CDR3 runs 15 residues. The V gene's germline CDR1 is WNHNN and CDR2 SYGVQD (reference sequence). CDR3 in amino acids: CASREDASGARELFF. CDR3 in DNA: TGCGCCAGCAGGGAGGACGCAAGCGGGGCCCGGGAGCTGTTTTTT.

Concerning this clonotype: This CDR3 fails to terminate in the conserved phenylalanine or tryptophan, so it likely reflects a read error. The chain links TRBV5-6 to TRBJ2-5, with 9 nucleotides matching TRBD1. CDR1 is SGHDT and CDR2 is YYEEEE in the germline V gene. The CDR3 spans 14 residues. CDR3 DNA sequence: TGTGCCAGCAGCACAGGACAGGGGCAAGAGATCCAGTACATC. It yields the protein CASSTGQGQEIQYI.

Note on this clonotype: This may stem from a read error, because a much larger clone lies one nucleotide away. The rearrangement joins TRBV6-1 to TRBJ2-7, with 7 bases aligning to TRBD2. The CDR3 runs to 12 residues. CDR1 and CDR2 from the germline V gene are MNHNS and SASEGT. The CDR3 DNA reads TGTACCAGCACCAAGGGAGGGAACGAGCAGTACTTC. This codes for CTSTKGGNEQYF.

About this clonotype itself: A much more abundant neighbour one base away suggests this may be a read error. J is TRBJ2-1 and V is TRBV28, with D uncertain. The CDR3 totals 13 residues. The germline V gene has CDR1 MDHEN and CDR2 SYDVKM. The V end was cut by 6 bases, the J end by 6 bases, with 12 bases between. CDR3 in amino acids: CASSWISPNEQFF. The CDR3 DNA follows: TGTGCCAGCAGCTGGATTAGCCCCAATGAGCAGTTCTTC.

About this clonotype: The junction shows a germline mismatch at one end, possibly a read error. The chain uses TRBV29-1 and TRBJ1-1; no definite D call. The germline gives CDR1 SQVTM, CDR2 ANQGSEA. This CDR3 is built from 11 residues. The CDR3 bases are TGTAGCGCCGGGAACCCCGGCGAAGCTTTCTTT. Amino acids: CSAGNPGEAFF.

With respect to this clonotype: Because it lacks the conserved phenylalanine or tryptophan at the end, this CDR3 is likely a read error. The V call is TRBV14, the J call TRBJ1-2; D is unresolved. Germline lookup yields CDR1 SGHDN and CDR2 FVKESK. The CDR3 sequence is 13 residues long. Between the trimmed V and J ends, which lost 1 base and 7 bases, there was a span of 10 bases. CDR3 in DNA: TGTGCCAGCAGCCAAGTAGTGAAGGGTGGCTACACCTTA. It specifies CASSQVVKGGYTL.

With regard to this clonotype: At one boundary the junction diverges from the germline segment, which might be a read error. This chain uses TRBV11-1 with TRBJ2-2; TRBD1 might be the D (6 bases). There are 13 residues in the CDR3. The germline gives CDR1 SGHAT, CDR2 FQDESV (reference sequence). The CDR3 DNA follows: TGTGCCAGTAGCTTTTGGGACACCGTGGAGCCGTTTTTT. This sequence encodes CASSFWDTVEPFF.

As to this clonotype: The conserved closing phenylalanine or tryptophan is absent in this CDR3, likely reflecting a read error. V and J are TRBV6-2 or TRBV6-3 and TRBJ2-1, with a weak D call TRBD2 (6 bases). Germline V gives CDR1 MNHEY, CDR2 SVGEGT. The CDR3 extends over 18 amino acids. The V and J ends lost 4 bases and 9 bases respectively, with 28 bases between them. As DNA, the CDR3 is TGTGCCAGCAGTTCCCCGGCTAGCGTTAATGTAGAGAGGGGTGAGCAGTTCTCC. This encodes CASSSPASVNVERGEQFS.

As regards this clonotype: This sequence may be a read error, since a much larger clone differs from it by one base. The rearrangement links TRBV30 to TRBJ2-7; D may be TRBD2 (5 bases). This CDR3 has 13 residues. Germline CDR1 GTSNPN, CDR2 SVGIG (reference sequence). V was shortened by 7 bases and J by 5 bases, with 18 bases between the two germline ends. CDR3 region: CASSRDSPHEQYF. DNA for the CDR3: TGTGCCTCCTCTCGGGATTCTCCCCACGAGCAGTACTTC.

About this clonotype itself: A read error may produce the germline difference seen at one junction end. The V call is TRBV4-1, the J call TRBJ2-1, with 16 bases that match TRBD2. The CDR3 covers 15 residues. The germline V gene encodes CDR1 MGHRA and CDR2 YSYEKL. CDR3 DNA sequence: TGCGCCAGTAGCCGAGGGACTAGCGGGGGGGCCTTCGAGTTCTTC. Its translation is CASSRGTSGGAFEFF.

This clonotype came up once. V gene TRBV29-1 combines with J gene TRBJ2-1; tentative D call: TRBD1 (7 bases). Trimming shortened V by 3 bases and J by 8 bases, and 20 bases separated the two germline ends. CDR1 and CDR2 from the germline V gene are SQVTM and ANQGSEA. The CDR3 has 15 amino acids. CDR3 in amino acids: CSVEFGRGGLYEQFF. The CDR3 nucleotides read TGCAGCGTTGAGTTCGGGAGAGGGGGCTTGTATGAGCAGTTCTTC.

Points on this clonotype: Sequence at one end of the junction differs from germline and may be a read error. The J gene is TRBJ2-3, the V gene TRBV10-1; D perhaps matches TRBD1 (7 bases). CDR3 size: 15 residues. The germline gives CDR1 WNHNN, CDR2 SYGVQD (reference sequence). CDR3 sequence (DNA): TGCGCCAGCATGGCTAGCGTGAGTGGGACAGATAAGCAGTATTTT. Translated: CASMASVSGTDKQYF.

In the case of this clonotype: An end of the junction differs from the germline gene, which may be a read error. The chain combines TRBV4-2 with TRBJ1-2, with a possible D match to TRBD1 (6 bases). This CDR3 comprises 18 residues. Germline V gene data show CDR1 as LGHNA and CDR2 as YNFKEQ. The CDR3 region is CAISQEPQGRGLDYGYTF. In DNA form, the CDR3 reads TGTGCCATCAGCCAAGAACCACAGGGAAGGGGTCTGGACTATGGCTACACTTTC.

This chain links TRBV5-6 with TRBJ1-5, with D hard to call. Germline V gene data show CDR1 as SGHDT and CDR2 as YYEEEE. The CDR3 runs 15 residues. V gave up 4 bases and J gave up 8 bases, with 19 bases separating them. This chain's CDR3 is CASSILGMGDEPQHF. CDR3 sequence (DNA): TGTGCCAGCAGCATCTTGGGCATGGGCGATGAGCCCCAGCATTTT. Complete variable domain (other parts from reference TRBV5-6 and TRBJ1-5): DAGVTQSPTHLIKTRGQQVTLRCSPKSGHDTVSWYQQALGQGPQFIFQYYEEEERQRGNFPDRFSGHQFPNYSSELNVNALLLGDSALYLCASSILGMGDEPQHFGDGTRLSIL.

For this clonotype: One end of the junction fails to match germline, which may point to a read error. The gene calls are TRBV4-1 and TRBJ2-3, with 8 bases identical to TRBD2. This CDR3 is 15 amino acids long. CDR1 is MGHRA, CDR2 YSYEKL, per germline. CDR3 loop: CASSQGQAGADTQYF. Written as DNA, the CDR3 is TGCGCCAGCAGCCAAGGACAAGCGGGAGCAGATACACAGTATTTT.

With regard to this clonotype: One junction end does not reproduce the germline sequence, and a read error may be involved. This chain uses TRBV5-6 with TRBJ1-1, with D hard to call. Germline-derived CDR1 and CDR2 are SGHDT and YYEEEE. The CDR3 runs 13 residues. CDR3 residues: CASSLLGSTEAIF. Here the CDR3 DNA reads TGTGCCAGCAGCTTGTTGGGAAGTACTGAAGCTATCTTT.

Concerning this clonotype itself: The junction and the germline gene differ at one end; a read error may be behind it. Written as DNA, the CDR3 is TGCAGCGGGGCCCCGGGTCGGGCCATGAACAGTGAAGCTTTCTTT. This sequence encodes CSGAPGRAMNSEAFF. This chain links TRBV29-1 with TRBJ1-1, with D uncertain. In germline, CDR1 is SQVTM, CDR2 ANQGSEA. The CDR3 has 15 amino acids.

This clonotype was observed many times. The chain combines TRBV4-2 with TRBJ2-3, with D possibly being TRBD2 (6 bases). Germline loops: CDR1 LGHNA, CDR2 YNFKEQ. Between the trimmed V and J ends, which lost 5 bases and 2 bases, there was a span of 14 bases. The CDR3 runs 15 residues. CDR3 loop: CASSDRDLITDTQYF. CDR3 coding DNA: TGTGCCAGCAGCGACCGGGACTTGATCACAGATACGCAGTATTTT.